The rows below give T cell receptor beta chains drawn from one sample of a study of OX40 agonist ivuxolimab in advanced cancers. The assay was immunoSEQ multiplex PCR, and TCRdb's table has in-frame clones only and misses some. Of some 50,000 clones listed, 85% to 90% are singletons. The sequencing here drew on CD4+ or CD8+ T cells sorted from blood, taken in a trial of the OX40 agonist ivuxolimab. These receptors were obtained from an adult with an advanced solid tumor such as melanoma, head and neck, liver or kidney cancer. The CDR3 runs from the conserved cysteine through the conserved F or W. A D gene is named only where the DNA matches it firmly. The size field is filled for only some rows; it gives once, few, many or a size class.

>TRBV10-3|.|.|TRBJ1-2
CAISELTGNYGYTF
TGTGCCATCAGTGAATTAACAGGGAACTATGGCTACACCTTC
>TRBV20-1|TRBD1|.|TRBJ2-7
CRPDRVHEQYF
TGCAGACCGGACAGGGTACACGAGCAGTACTTC
>TRBV6-7|TRBD2|.|TRBJ2-3
CASTNGLAAWHTDTQYF
TGTGCCAGCACCAATGGACTAGCGGCCTGGCACACAGATACGCAGTATTTT
>TRBV5-1|.|.|TRBJ2-1
CASSLGIRPVEQFF
TGCGCCAGCAGCTTGGGAATCAGACCTGTTGAGCAGTTCTTC
>TRBV14|TRBD1|.|TRBJ1-1
CASSLFRGQTLNTEAFF
TGTGCCAGCAGCCTTTTCCGGGGACAGACCCTGAACACTGAAGCTTTCTTT
>TRBV5-1|TRBD1|once|TRBJ1-6
CASSRTGDSPLHF
TGCGCCAGCAGCCGGACAGGGGATTCACCCCTCCACTTT
>TRBV5-4|TRBD2|.|TRBJ2-2
CASSLGGGSRTGELFF
TGTGCCAGCAGCTTGGGTGGCGGGAGTCGTACCGGGGAGCTGTTTTTT
>TRBV4-1|.|.|TRBJ1-5
CASSQDDPGRGQPQHF
TGCGCCAGCAGCCAAGATGATCCGGGGAGAGGCCAGCCCCAGCATTTT
>TRBV7-8|TRBD1|.|TRBJ1-2
CASSSRRDRGAGYTF
TGTGCCAGCAGCTCTAGGCGGGACAGGGGGGCCGGCTACACCTTC
>TRBV11-2|.|.|TRBJ2-1
CASSLARNNEQFF
TGTGCCAGCAGCTTGGCTAGGAACAATGAGCAGTTCTTC
>TRBV28|.|few|TRBJ1-5
CASRPLGWYDQPQHF
TGTGCCAGCAGACCCCTGGGATGGTACGATCAGCCCCAGCATTTT
>TRBV11-2|.|once|TRBJ2-2
CASSPYLTPNTGELFF
TGTGCCAGCAGCCCCTATCTAACCCCGAACACCGGGGAGCTGTTTTTT
>TRBV6-5|TRBD1|.|TRBJ1-4
CASSPGTGFNEKLFF
TGTGCCAGCAGCCCCGGGACAGGCTTCAATGAAAAACTGTTTTTT
>TRBV19|TRBD2|once|TRBJ2-1
CASNTAGGRERSSYNEQFF
TGTGCCAGTAACACCGCCGGCGGGAGGGAGCGCAGCTCCTACAATGAGCAGTTCTTC
>TRBV18|.|once|TRBJ2-1
CASSPGSWGGEQFF
TGTGCCAGCTCACCGGGTTCTTGGGGCGGTGAGCAGTTCTTC
>TRBV11-3|TRBD2|.|TRBJ2-1
CASSPRTSVNYNEQFF
TGTGCCAGCAGCCCAAGGACTAGCGTAAACTACAATGAGCAGTTCTTC
>TRBV10-3|.|.|TRBJ2-2
CAISGAGTPNTGELFF
TGTGCCATCAGTGGTGCCGGGACTCCGAACACCGGGGAGCTGTTTTTT
>TRBV2|TRBD1|.|TRBJ2-7
CASTDRGQSYEQYF
TGTGCCAGCACTGACAGGGGCCAGTCCTACGAGCAGTACTTC
>TRBV28|.|.|TRBJ2-3
CASSRDSASTDTQYF
TGTGCCAGCAGTAGGGACTCTGCTAGCACAGATACGCAGTATTTT
>TRBV9|.|.|TRBJ2-5
CASSVGQVLEETQYF
TGTGCCAGCAGCGTAGGACAGGTATTGGAAGAGACCCAGTACTTC
>TRBV5-1|TRBD2|.|TRBJ2-2
CASSYYPGGSGNTGELFF
TGCGCCAGCAGCTACTACCCTGGCGGGAGTGGCAACACCGGGGAGCTGTTTTTT